The rows below give T cell receptor beta chains drawn from one sample of a study of blood T cell repertoires in COVID-19. Sequencing used immunoSEQ multiplex PCR; TCRdb keeps in-frame clones, though not all of them. The repertoire holds about 480,000 clones, with 70% to 90% as singletons. The sample was PBMCs or T cells enriched from blood (not recorded which). The receptor set was obtained from a woman in her thirties or forties who had recovered from COVID-19. CDR3s include the opening cysteine and the closing phenylalanine or tryptophan. The D gene is left open where the match is weak. Clone size is stated in some rows and not others, as once, few, many or a class when expanded.

size,D,V,J,CDR3,DNA
NA,TRBD2,TRBV5-1,TRBJ2-2,CASSWGLAGTGELFF,TGCGCCAGCAGCTGGGGACTAGCGGGCACCGGGGAGCTGTTTTTT
NA,TRBD1,TRBV24-1,TRBJ1-2,CATSGSGTGNGYTF,TGTGCCACCAGTGGCTCCGGGACAGGCAATGGCTACACCTTC
NA,NA,TRBV7-8,TRBJ2-2,CASSLRQYTGELFF,TGTGCCAGCAGCCTTCGACAGTACACCGGGGAGCTGTTTTTT
few,NA,TRBV6-5,TRBJ1-2,CASSSRQARYGYTF,TGTGCCAGCAGTTCTAGACAGGCCCGCTATGGCTACACCTTC
NA,NA,TRBV30,TRBJ1-2,CAWSGVIYGYTF,TGTGCCTGGAGCGGAGTAATCTATGGCTACACCTTC
NA,NA,TRBV3-1/TRBV3-2,TRBJ1-2,CASSQVGQGSSYTF,TGTGCCAGCAGCCAAGTGGGACAAGGGTCAAGCTACACCTTC
NA,NA,TRBV4-1,TRBJ2-7,CASSQYPGLGAYEQYF,TGCGCCAGCAGCCAATACCCGGGACTGGGAGCCTACGAGCAGTACTTC
NA,NA,TRBV19,TRBJ2-5,CASRPKNERETQYF,TGTGCCAGTAGACCCAAAAACGAGAGGGAGACCCAGTACTTC
few,NA,TRBV3-1/TRBV3-2,TRBJ2-1,CASSALAEQFF,TGTGCCAGCAGCGCCTTGGCAGAGCAGTTCTTC
NA,TRBD2,TRBV7-9,TRBJ2-7,CASSKEGTTTYEQYF,TGTGCCAGCAGCAAAGAGGGGACTACCACCTACGAGCAGTACTTC
NA,NA,TRBV15,TRBJ2-7,CATSTEPSGSYEQYF,TGTGCCACCAGCACCGAGCCTAGTGGATCCTACGAGCAGTACTTC
NA,TRBD1,TRBV6-5,TRBJ2-7,CASSGRRDRAYEQYF,TGTGCCAGCAGCGGAAGGCGGGACAGGGCCTACGAGCAGTACTTC
NA,NA,TRBV9,TRBJ2-1,CASSVELVRNEQFF,TGTGCCAGCAGCGTAGAACTAGTACGAAATGAGCAGTTCTTC
NA,NA,TRBV21-1,TRBJ1-1,CASSHMTRGYRQNTEAFF,TGTGCCAGCAGCCACATGACCAGGGGCTATCGACAGAACACTGAAGCTTTCTTT
NA,NA,TRBV4-3,TRBJ2-2,CASSQGPQAGELFF,TGCGCCAGCAGCCAAGGACCGCAGGCCGGGGAGCTGTTTTTT
NA,TRBD2,TRBV27,TRBJ2-7,CASSLGTSGYEQYF,TGTGCCAGCAGCCTTGGGACTAGCGGTTACGAGCAGTACTTC
NA,NA,TRBV5-5,TRBJ1-2,CASSLVGYSYTF,TGTGCCAGCAGCTTGGTGGGCTATAGCTACACCTTC
NA,TRBD1,TRBV6-5,TRBJ1-2,CASSYVGQGQGYTF,TGTGCCAGCAGTTACGTAGGACAGGGCCAGGGCTACACCTTC
NA,TRBD1,TRBV7-2,TRBJ2-1,CASSLAGQVSYNEQFF,TGTGCCAGCAGCTTAGCAGGACAGGTTAGCTACAATGAGCAGTTCTTC
NA,NA,TRBV6-5,TRBJ2-2,CASSLRTFTGELFF,TGTGCCAGCAGTTTAAGGACTTTCACCGGGGAGCTGTTTTTT
NA,NA,TRBV18,TRBJ1-1,CASSPLATVNTEAFF,TGTGCCAGCTCACCACTTGCGACAGTGAACACTGAAGCTTTCTTT
NA,TRBD2,TRBV27,TRBJ2-7,CASSTTGLAIYEQYF,TGTGCCAGCAGCACCACGGGACTAGCGATCTACGAGCAGTACTTC
NA,NA,TRBV5-4,TRBJ1-2,CASSFKGGERSYTF,TGTGCCAGCAGCTTTAAGGGAGGTGAAAGGAGCTACACCTTC
few,TRBD1,TRBV5-5,TRBJ1-5,CASSLASGQGQPQHF,TGTGCCAGCAGCTTGGCCTCGGGACAGGGTCAGCCCCAGCATTTT
NA,NA,TRBV5-1,TRBJ2-3,CASSLPRGPTDTQYF,TGCGCCAGCAGCTTGCCCAGGGGCCCCACAGATACGCAGTATTTT
few,NA,TRBV6-5,TRBJ1-5,CASSGQQNQPQHF,TGTGCCAGCAGCGGACAGCAGAATCAGCCCCAGCATTTT
NA,TRBD1,TRBV5-6,TRBJ2-1,CASSFGTVANEQFF,TGTGCCAGCAGCTTCGGGACAGTCGCCAATGAGCAGTTCTTC
NA,NA,TRBV9,TRBJ1-1,CASSVISGTEAFF,TGTGCCAGCAGCGTAATCAGCGGGACTGAAGCTTTCTTT
NA,NA,TRBV5-1,TRBJ1-1,CASSLIGRGMVAFF,TGCGCCAGCAGCTTGATCGGCAGGGGCATGGTAGCTTTCTTT
NA,TRBD2,TRBV7-2,TRBJ2-3,CASSSLSGIYTDTQYF,TGTGCCAGCAGCTCCCTTAGCGGGATCTACACAGATACGCAGTATTTT
NA,NA,TRBV12-3/TRBV12-4,TRBJ1-2,CASSLVRNYGYTF,TGTGCCAGCAGTCTGGTCCGGAACTATGGCTACACCTTC
NA,NA,TRBV9,TRBJ1-2,CASSVSGNDYGYTF,TGTGCCAGCAGCGTATCGGGGAACGACTATGGCTACACCTTC
NA,NA,TRBV7-2,TRBJ2-1,CASRIGELRQFF,TGTGCCAGCAGAATCGGGGAGCTGAGACAGTTCTTC
NA,NA,TRBV7-9,TRBJ2-7,CASSSEGGPNNLGEQYF,TGTGCCAGCAGCTCCGAGGGGGGGCCCAACAACCTCGGCGAGCAGTACTTC
NA,NA,TRBV12-3/TRBV12-4,TRBJ1-1,CASSLLPSAEAFF,TGTGCCAGCAGTTTACTACCCTCAGCGGAAGCTTTCTTT
NA,NA,TRBV5-4,TRBJ2-2,CASSRRVAAVLNTGELFF,TGTGCCAGCAGCCGCCGAGTAGCTGCGGTACTAAACACCGGGGAGCTGTTTTTT
NA,NA,TRBV6-2/TRBV6-3,TRBJ2-7,CASSYQGLGEQYF,TGTGCCAGCAGTTATCAGGGTTTGGGCGAGCAGTACTTC
NA,TRBD2,TRBV5-4,TRBJ2-1,CASSSSGSSYNEQFF,TGTGCCAGCAGCTCTAGCGGGAGCTCCTACAATGAGCAGTTCTTC
few,NA,TRBV19,TRBJ1-1,CASGNRVGDTEAFF,TGTGCCAGTGGTAACAGGGTGGGGGACACTGAAGCTTTCTTT
NA,TRBD1,TRBV3-1/TRBV3-2,TRBJ2-5,CASTPMTGFTLETQYF,TGTGCCAGCACTCCGATGACAGGGTTTACGCTAGAGACCCAGTACTTC
NA,NA,TRBV12-5,TRBJ1-1,CASGLLAGAHNTEAFF,TGTGCTAGTGGTTTATTGGCAGGGGCCCATAACACTGAAGCTTTCTTT
once,NA,TRBV27,TRBJ1-1,CASSFLGSTEAFF,TGTGCCAGCAGTTTCCTGGGGAGCACTGAAGCTTTCTTT
NA,NA,TRBV5-1,TRBJ1-1,CASSLVTGRVNTEAFF,TGCGCCAGCAGCTTGGTTACAGGGAGGGTGAACACTGAAGCTTTCTTT
once,TRBD2,TRBV27,TRBJ2-1,CASSLWGLLYNEQFF,TGTGCCAGCAGTTTATGGGGACTACTCTACAATGAGCAGTTCTTC
few,NA,TRBV4-3,TRBJ1-2,CASSQGDKGNGYTF,TGCGCCAGCAGCCAAGGGGACAAGGGTAACGGCTACACCTTC
NA,TRBD1,TRBV7-2,TRBJ1-2,CASSFADRVSGYTF,TGTGCCAGCAGCTTTGCAGACAGGGTATCCGGCTACACCTTC
NA,NA,TRBV29-1,TRBJ2-1,CSAYFNGNEQFF,TGCAGCGCCTACTTTAACGGGAATGAGCAGTTCTTC
few,TRBD2,TRBV5-5,TRBJ2-1,CASSLAEGLAANNEQFF,TGTGCCAGCAGCTTGGCCGAGGGACTAGCGGCCAACAATGAGCAGTTCTTC